Listed below are T cell receptor beta chains from one sample, sequenced in a study of T-cell reconstitution after alpha-beta-depleted transplantation in children. TCRdb analysed the PCR reads with MiXCR anew, one entry per CDR3 protein. Of about 350,000 distinct CDR3 sequences in the sample, 15% to 20% were seen once. Material: PBMCs, mostly from graft donor cells, obtained 360 days after TCRalphabeta/CD19-depleted stem cell transplant. Receptors were obtained from a male patient aged 2-10 years who had a stem cell transplant for acute lymphoblastic leukemia, so the T cells may come from the graft donor. Each CDR3 is given with its conserved first and last residue. A D gene is named only where the DNA matches it firmly. Size is stated for part of the rows, as once, few or many counts, or as a class when the clone is expanded.

j_gene	d_gene	abundance	v_gene	len	CDR3aa	CDR3nt
TRBJ2-7	TRBD2	-	TRBV12-3/TRBV12-4	16	CASSLGTRFDSYEQYF	TGTGCCAGCAGTTTAGGGACTAGATTCGACTCCTACGAGCAGTACTTC
TRBJ2-1	-	-	TRBV5-1	13	CASSLALENEQFF	TGCGCCAGCAGCTTGGCCTTGGAGAATGAGCAGTTCTTC
TRBJ1-6	-	-	TRBV7-9	16	CASSKAGPLNNSPLHF	TGTGCCAGCAGCAAAGCGGGTCCGCTAAATAATTCACCCCTCCACTTT
TRBJ2-3	TRBD2	-	TRBV24-1	16	CATSDLGAGSTDTQYF	TGTGCCACCAGTGATTTGGGAGCGGGGAGCACAGATACGCAGTATTTT
TRBJ1-6	-	many	TRBV6-1	16	CASSEVRQRGNSPLHF	TGTGCCAGCAGTGAAGTTAGGCAGAGGGGCAATTCACCCCTCCACTTT
TRBJ2-7	-	-	TRBV15	17	CATSSWGRMGRRYEQYF	TGTGCCACCAGCAGCTGGGGACGTATGGGCCGCCGCTACGAGCAGTACTTC
TRBJ1-1	-	few	TRBV20-1	15	CSARDLDRLYTEAFF	TGCAGTGCTAGAGATTTAGACAGACTGTACACTGAAGCTTTCTTT
TRBJ2-1	TRBD2	few	TRBV5-1	17	CASSLALGGRRYNEQFF	TGCGCCAGCAGCTTGGCCTTGGGGGGGAGGCGGTACAATGAGCAGTTCTTC
TRBJ2-7	TRBD1	-	TRBV5-5	16	CASSLVGQAPSYEQYF	TGTGCCAGCAGCTTGGTGGGACAGGCTCCCTCCTACGAGCAGTACTTC
TRBJ1-5	TRBD1	-	TRBV10-3	13	CAISPGQNQPQHF	TGTGCCATCAGTCCGGGACAGAATCAGCCCCAGCATTTT
TRBJ2-1	TRBD2	-	TRBV7-6	16	CASSLRLAGTINEQFF	TGTGCCAGCAGCTTAAGACTAGCGGGGACGATCAATGAGCAGTTCTTC
TRBJ2-3	TRBD2	many	TRBV2	16	CASSDRLALSTDTQYF	TGTGCCAGCAGTGATAGACTAGCGCTAAGCACAGATACGCAGTATTTT
TRBJ1-2	-	-	TRBV6-2/TRBV6-3	13	CASSPGGPGGYTF	TGTGCCAGCAGCCCCGGAGGACCGGGTGGCTACACCTTC
TRBJ1-1	-	many	TRBV7-2	14	CASSFTNGNTEAFF	TGTGCCAGCAGCTTCACGAATGGGAACACTGAAGCTTTCTTT
TRBJ2-7	TRBD2	few	TRBV9	15	CASSVGGGVVYEQYF	TGTGCCAGCAGCGTAGGGGGGGGAGTAGTGTACGAGCAGTACTTC
TRBJ2-7	TRBD2	many	TRBV4-3	16	CASSQGFRDYSYEQYF	TGCGCCAGCAGCCAAGGTTTCCGGGACTACTCCTACGAGCAGTACTTC
TRBJ2-3	TRBD1	many	TRBV6-2/TRBV6-3	16	CASTIIGTGKADTQYF	TGTGCCAGCACAATAATCGGGACAGGAAAAGCAGATACGCAGTATTTT
TRBJ2-7	-	-	TRBV12-5	16	CASGLPPRQRRYEQYF	TGTGCTAGTGGCCTCCCCCCTAGACAGCGGAGATACGAGCAGTACTTC
TRBJ2-1	TRBD2	few	TRBV18	16	CASSPSASGRVNEQFF	TGTGCCAGCTCACCCTCCGCTAGCGGGAGGGTCAATGAGCAGTTCTTC
TRBJ2-1	TRBD1	few	TRBV3-1	14	CASSHSGTGNEQFF	TGTGCCAGCAGCCATTCCGGGACAGGCAATGAGCAGTTCTTC
TRBJ2-1	TRBD2	few	TRBV27	13	CASRLAAYNEQFF	TGTGCCAGCAGGCTAGCGGCCTACAATGAGCAGTTCTTC
TRBJ2-7	-	-	TRBV6-5	14	CASSYEGLGYEQYF	TGTGCCAGCAGTTACGAGGGGTTAGGGTACGAGCAGTACTTC
TRBJ2-2	TRBD1	-	TRBV15	18	CATSRDELTGGAGGELFF	TGTGCCACCAGCAGAGATGAATTGACAGGGGGCGCAGGCGGGGAGCTGTTTTTT